The sequence of this TCR beta chain was determined in a study of HIV-infected patients and healthy controls (dated by TCRdb to between 2014 and 2016). For the study in its entirety: The study tested whether deep TCR repertoire sequencing of HIV patients' small blood samples could capture immune perturbation and reconstitution. Overall results and qualifications from the work: Mean usage differed significantly between HIV-infected patients and controls for eight alpha and eight beta V genes. Alpha-chain CDR3s from MAIT cells occurred at high frequency in healthy controls but were severely depleted in HIV+ repertoires. The observed differences in diversity were not explained by the slight differences in age and sex profiles between the study cohorts. The dynamics of distinct T-cell subpopulations could not be separated, and sequencing depth was restricted, because whole blood was used. Pairing of alpha and beta chains was not determined in the samples. Compared with untreated HIV+ repertoires, healthy control repertoires had roughly threefold more distinct CDR3s and a higher Shannon diversity. During therapy, HIV-associated CDR3s significantly decreased in frequency, while CMV-associated CDR3s did not change significantly, though most became more frequent. In HIV-infected patients, the apparent post-therapy recovery of the Gini index was not replicated in size-matched repertoire data. Rare events from HIV-infected data received too much weight under size-matching, and comparisons were complicated by unequal numbers of distinct sequences between patients and controls. HLA typing of donors was not performed in the study. HIV-infected repertoires showed significantly elevated mean Gini indices relative to controls, which possibly reflects oligoclonality. Processing included only sixteen HIV-infected individuals, and this was regarded by the authors as a major limit on how widely the findings apply. Healthy controls shared more CDR3s between individuals than HIV+ patients, by Jaccard index and by count of highly shared sequences.

A remark on this clonotype: It has no known antigen specificity. A read error may be the cause here, since a much bigger clone is one base away.

Whole blood was used without fractionating the cells, so the repertoire represented all peripheral T cells without sorting. Ten uninfected healthy donors were sampled as controls, and about 40% of these ten donors were sampled twice about twelve weeks apart. For RNA extraction, around 2.5 ml of peripheral blood was collected into Tempus tubes. The TURBO-DNase kit was used to remove leftover genomic DNA, and GLOBINclear was used to deplete globin mRNA. CDR1 is given as SGHRS and CDR2 as YFSETQ, both from the germline V gene. From the cysteine up to the phenylalanine, the CDR3 has a length of 14 residues. Just CDR3 DNA is preserved here, 42 bases in frame from base 1. Reverse transcription of 500 ng RNA was performed with SuperScript III using primers directed against the alpha and beta constant regions. Alpha and beta chain libraries were generated separately via chain-specific third strand synthesis with multiplexing indices. The protocol used a single primer pair to amplify all rearrangements within a chain, which avoided primer bias, and attached molecular barcodes to each cDNA molecule. The SP2 sequencing primer site and a random hexamer were carried on a 5' RACE adapter, to which purified cDNA was joined by T4 RNA Ligase 1. The authors primed second strand synthesis from the SP2 site with Phusion polymerase and used slow temperature ramps to favor optimal annealing. Joined together, two random hexamer sequences that had both been added before amplification formed the 12-nucleotide barcode of each molecule. A brief initial PCR introduced P5 and P7 adapter elements together with a second index, and an approximately 21-cycle amplification PCR using P5s and P7 primers was subsequently performed. The libraries went through 25 to 35 PCR cycles in total, were quantified on a Qubit, were sized on a Bioanalyzer, and were diluted to around 4 nM. Sequencing of the normalized libraries was performed on an Illumina MiSeq with 2 x 250 paired-end kits. Into around 9.4 ul Tris-Cl, the reverse transcription reactions were eluted following cleanup on MinElute columns. A 1:1 ratio of AMPure XP beads was used to clean the adapter ligations after they had run for roughly 25 hours at 16 degrees C. The published analysis was carried out like this. A modified Decombinator processed the demultiplexed FASTQ files and output V, J, insert and barcode information. Sequences sharing a barcode but differing from the dominant sequence were discarded as errors, and barcodes clustered at Levenshtein distance 3 were counted to estimate original cDNA molecules. The R packages ineq, vegan, igraph and RCytoscape were used for downstream analyses, together with IMGT nomenclature and CDR3 definitions. To avoid skew from clonal expansion, each TCR was counted once, and V gene usage was computed over distinct sequences. Within a donor, similarity networks joined unique CDR3 amino acid sequences in every case where two of them were separated by a single Levenshtein edit. Published HIV-specific CDR3s (about 90 alpha, 550 to 800 beta) and CMV-specific CDR3s (roughly 14 alpha, over 200 beta) were compiled and searched for in the repertoires. Lower sequence numbers were not the cause of the decreased diversity in patients, as random subsampling to size-matched repertoires showed. Clones were called with MiXCR by TCRdb after fastp trimmed the public reads at Q25, and only in-frame beta chains were retained. When rows share a CDR3 protein, they turn into one entry using the most common DNA and genes. V and J calls and clone size were set by TCRdb, not the authors. The sample yields more than 15,000 distinct CDR3 sequences; roughly a tenth were counted once. 5% to 6.5% of the sample comes from the top ten.

The specimen was blood. This receptor was taken from an adult in good health. The rearrangement joined TRBV5-1 to TRBJ2-5; TRBD2 matches 10 bases in the middle. The CDR3 has the sequence CASSLTSGKESQYF. The bases are TGCGCCAGCAGCTTGACTAGCGGGAAAGAGTCCCAGTACTTC.